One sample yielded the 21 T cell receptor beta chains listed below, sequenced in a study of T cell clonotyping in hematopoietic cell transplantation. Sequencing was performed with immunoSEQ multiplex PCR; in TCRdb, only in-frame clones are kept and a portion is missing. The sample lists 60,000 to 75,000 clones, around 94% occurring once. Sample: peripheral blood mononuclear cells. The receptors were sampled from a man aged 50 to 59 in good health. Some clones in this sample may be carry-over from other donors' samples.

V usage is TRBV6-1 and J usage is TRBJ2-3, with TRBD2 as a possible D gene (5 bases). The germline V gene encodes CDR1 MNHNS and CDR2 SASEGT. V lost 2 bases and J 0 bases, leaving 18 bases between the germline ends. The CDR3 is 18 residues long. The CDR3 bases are TGTGCCAGCAGTGAACAGTTGTTATTGACTACTAGCACAGATACGCAGTATTTT. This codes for CASSEQLLLTTSTDTQYF.

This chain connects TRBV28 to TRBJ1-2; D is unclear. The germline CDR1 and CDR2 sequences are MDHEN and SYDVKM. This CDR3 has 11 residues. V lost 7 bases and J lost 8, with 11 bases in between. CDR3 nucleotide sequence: TGTGCCAGCACCACTATTGCCGGCTACACCTTC. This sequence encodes CASTTIAGYTF.

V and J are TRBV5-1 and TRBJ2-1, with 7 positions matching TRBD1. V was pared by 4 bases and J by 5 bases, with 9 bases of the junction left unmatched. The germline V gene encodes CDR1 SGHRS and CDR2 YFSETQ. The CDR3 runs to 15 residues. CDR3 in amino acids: CASSPRDSKDNEQFF. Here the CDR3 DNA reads TGCGCCAGCAGCCCCCGGGACAGCAAAGACAATGAGCAGTTCTTC. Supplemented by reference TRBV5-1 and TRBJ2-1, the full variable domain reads KAGVTQTPRYLIKTRGQQVTLSCSPISGHRSVSWYQQTPGQGLQFLFEYFSETQRNKGNFPGRFSGRQFSNSRSEMNVSTLELGDSALYLCASSPRDSKDNEQFFGPGTRLTVL.

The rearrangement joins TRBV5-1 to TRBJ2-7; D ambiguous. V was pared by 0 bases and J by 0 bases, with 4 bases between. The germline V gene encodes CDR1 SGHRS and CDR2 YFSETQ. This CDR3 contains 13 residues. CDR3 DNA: TGCGCCAGCAGCTTGGACGTCTCCTACGAGCAGTACTTC. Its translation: CASSLDVSYEQYF.

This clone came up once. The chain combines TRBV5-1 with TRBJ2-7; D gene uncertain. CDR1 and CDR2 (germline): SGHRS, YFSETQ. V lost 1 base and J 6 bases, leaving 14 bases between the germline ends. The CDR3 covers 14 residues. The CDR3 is CASSLNWKSTEQYF. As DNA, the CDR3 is TGCGCCAGCAGCTTGAACTGGAAATCTACCGAGCAGTACTTC.

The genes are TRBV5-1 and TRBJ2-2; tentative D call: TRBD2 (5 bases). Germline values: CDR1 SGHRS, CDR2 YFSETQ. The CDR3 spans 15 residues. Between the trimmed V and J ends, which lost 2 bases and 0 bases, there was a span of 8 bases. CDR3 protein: CASSFTGTNTGELFF. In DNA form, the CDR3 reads TGCGCCAGCAGCTTCACGGGAACGAACACCGGGGAGCTGTTTTTT.

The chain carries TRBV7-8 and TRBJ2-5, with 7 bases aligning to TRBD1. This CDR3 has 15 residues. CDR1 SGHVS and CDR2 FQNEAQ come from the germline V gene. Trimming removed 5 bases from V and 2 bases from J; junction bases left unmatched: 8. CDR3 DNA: TGTGCCAGCAGCCTGTCCCGGGACAGACAAGAGACCCAGTACTTC. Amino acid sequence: CASSLSRDRQETQYF.

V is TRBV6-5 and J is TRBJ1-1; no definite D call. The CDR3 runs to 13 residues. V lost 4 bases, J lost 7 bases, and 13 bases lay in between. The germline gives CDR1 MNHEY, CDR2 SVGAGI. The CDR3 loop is CASSSTGAYEAFF. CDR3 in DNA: TGTGCCAGCAGTTCTACGGGCGCCTATGAAGCTTTCTTT.

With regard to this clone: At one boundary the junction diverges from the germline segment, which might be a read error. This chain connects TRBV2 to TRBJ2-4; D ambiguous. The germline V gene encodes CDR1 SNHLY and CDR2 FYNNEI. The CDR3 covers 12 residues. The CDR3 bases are TGTGCCAGCAGTAAAGCCAAAAACATTCAGTACTTC. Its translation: CASSKAKNIQYF.

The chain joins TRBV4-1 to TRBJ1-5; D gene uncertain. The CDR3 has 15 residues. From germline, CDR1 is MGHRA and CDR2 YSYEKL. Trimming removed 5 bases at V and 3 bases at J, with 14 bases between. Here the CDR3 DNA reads TGCGCCAGCAGCGAGGTAGAGAGCAACAATCAGCCCCAGCATTTT. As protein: CASSEVESNNQPQHF.

As DNA, the CDR3 is TGTGCCAGCCAGTATGACAGGGGGCTTCAGGGGGCTGAAGCTTTCTTT. It specifies CASQYDRGLQGAEAFF. The chain employs TRBV19 and TRBJ1-1; 10 nucleotides line up with TRBD1. Looked up from germline, CDR1 is LNHDA and CDR2 is SQIVND (reference sequence). V was pared by 9 bases and J by 6 bases, with 16 bases of the junction left unmatched. The CDR3 sequence is 16 residues long.

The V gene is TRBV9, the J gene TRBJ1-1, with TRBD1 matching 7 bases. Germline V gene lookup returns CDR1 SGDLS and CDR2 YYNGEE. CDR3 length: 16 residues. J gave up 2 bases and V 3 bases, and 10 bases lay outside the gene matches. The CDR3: CASSGYSGQANTEAFF. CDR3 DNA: TGTGCCAGCAGCGGCTATAGCGGACAGGCTAACACTGAAGCTTTCTTT.

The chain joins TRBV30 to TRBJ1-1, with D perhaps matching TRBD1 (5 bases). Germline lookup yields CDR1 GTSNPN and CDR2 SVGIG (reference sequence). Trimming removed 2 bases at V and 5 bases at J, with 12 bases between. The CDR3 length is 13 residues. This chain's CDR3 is CAWSYGKGTEAFF. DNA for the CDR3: TGTGCCTGGAGTTATGGGAAGGGGACTGAAGCTTTCTTT.

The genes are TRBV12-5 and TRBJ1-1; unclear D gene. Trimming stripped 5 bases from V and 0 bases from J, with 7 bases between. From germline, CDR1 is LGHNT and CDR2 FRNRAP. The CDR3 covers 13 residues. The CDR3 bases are TGTGCTAGTGGTACGGATCTGAACACTGAAGCTTTCTTT. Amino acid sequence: CASGTDLNTEAFF.

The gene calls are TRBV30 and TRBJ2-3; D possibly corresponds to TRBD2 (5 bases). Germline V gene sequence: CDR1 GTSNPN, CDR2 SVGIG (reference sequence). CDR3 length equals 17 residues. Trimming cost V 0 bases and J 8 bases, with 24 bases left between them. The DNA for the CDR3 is TGTGCCTGGAGTGTAGGTACCCCCAGAACTAGACTCGCTACGCAGTATTTT. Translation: CAWSVGTPRTRLATQYF. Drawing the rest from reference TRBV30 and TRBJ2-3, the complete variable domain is SQTIHQWPATLVQPVGSPLSLECTVEGTSNPNLYWYRQAAGRGLQLLFYSVGIGQISSEVPQNLSASRPQDRQFILSSKKLLLSDSGFYLCAWSVGTPRTRLATQYFGPGTRLTVL.

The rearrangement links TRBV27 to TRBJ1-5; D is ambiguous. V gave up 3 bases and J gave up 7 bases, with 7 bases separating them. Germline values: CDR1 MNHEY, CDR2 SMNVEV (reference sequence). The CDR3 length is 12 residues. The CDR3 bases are TGTGCCAGCAGTTTGTTGGGCCAGCCCCAGCATTTT. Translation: CASSLLGQPQHF.

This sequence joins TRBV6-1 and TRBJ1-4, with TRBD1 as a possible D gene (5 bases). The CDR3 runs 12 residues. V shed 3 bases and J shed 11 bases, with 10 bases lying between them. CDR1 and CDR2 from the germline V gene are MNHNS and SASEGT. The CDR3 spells CASSDIRGKLFF. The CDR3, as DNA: TGTGCCAGCAGTGACATCCGGGGCAAACTGTTTTTT.

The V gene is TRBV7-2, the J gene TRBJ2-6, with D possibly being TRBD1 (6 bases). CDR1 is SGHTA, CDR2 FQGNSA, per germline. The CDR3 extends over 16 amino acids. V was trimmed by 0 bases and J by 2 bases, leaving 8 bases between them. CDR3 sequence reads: CASSLARTAGANVLTF. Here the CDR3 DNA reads TGTGCCAGCAGCTTAGCGAGGACAGCTGGGGCCAACGTCCTGACTTTC.

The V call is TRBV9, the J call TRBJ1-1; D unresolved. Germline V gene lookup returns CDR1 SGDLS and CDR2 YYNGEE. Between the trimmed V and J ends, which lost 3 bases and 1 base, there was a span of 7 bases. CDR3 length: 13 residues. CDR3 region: CASSEDGNTEAFF. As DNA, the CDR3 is TGTGCCAGCAGCGAGGACGGGAACACTGAAGCTTTCTTT.

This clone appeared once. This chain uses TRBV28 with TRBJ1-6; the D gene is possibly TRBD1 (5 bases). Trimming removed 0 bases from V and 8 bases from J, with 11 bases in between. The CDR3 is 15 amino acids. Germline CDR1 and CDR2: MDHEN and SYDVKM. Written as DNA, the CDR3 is TGTGCCAGCAGTTTATGGGGCAGGGATGATTCACCCCTCCACTTT. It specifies CASSLWGRDDSPLHF.

This chain's CDR3 is CASSPHMNTEAFF. Here the CDR3 DNA reads TGTGCCAGCAGCCCGCACATGAACACTGAAGCTTTCTTT. V and J are TRBV7-3 and TRBJ1-1; D unclear. V gave up 5 bases and J gave up 0 bases, with 7 bases separating them. Germline V CDR1 and CDR2: SGHTA, FQGTGA. The CDR3 is made up of 13 amino acids. Together with reference TRBV7-3 and TRBJ1-1, the CDR3 gives the full variable domain: GAGVSQTPSNKVTEKGKYVELRCDPISGHTALYWYRQSLGQGPEFLIYFQGTGAADDSGLPNDRFFAVRPEGSVSTLKIQRTERGDSAVYLCASSPHMNTEAFFGQGTRLTVV.